This T cell receptor beta chain derives from a study of T-cell memory formation after mild COVID-19. Study in general: TCR clustering was largely donor specific.

The germline V and J ends were trimmed by 0 bases and 3 bases, with 5 bases remaining between them. CDR1 is MRHNA, CDR2 SNTAGT, per germline. This CDR3 has 14 residues. A note on this clonotype: Its target is unknown.

Study-wide points: There was a balanced CD4/CD8 profile in clones contracting day 15 to 85, and later expanders leaned CD4+. Cross-reactive memory seemingly joined, as some responding clones were found in pre-infection memory.

UMIs and sample barcodes were carried by the TCR alpha and TCR beta cDNA libraries that 5'RACE produced using constant-segment primers. Each CDR3 protein gets one entry after TCRdb re-called the 5' RACE reads with MiXCR. The sample has 350,000 or so distinct CDR3 sequences, more than 20% seen once. This TCR derives from an adult woman who had mild COVID-19 (a few samples of this study predate the infection). Cell type and time point are not known. J is TRBJ2-2 and V is TRBV6-4; no clear D gene. Sequenced material: PBMCs or a T cell subset sorted from them (not recorded which). Here the CDR3 reads CASSDSRDTGELFF. The CDR3 DNA sequence: TGTGCCAGCAGTGACTCAAGAGACACCGGGGAGCTGTTTTTT.